The 21 T cell receptor beta chains presented below share a single source sample, sequenced in a study of blood T cell repertoires in COVID-19. Using immunoSEQ multiplex PCR, the repertoire was profiled, and TCRdb retains in-frame clones only, with some absent. The sample records 150,000 to 200,000 clones, roughly three quarters being singletons. The sample taken for sequencing was peripheral blood. The receptors stem from a woman in her fifties or sixties with active or convalescent COVID-19.

V usage is TRBV6-2 or TRBV6-3 and J usage is TRBJ2-2; 7 bases line up with TRBD1. There are 15 residues in the CDR3. Germline-derived CDR1 and CDR2 are MNHEY and SVGEGT. Germline trimming cut 5 bases from V and 1 base from J; bases unmatched to any gene: 4. CDR3 protein: CASSTGVGNTGELFF. CDR3 nucleotide sequence: TGTGCCAGCAGTACAGGGGTAGGGAACACCGGGGAGCTGTTTTTT.

The chain has TRBV15 and TRBJ1-5; tentative D call: TRBD1 (6 bases). Trimming left V 0 bases short and J 6 bases short, with 15 bases between. The germline V gene encodes CDR1 LNHNV and CDR2 YYDKDF (reference sequence). This CDR3 comprises 16 residues. The CDR3, as DNA: TGTGCCACCAGCAGAGACCGCCAGGGGAATGGTCAGCCCCAGCATTTT. It encodes CATSRDRQGNGQPQHF.

CDR3 DNA sequence: TGTGCCAGCTCACCACAAACGGAGCGGTACGAGCAGTACTTC. Translation gives CASSPQTERYEQYF. The V gene is TRBV18, the J gene TRBJ2-7, with D possibly TRBD2 on 5 matching bases. The CDR3 has 14 amino acids. With 1 base removed from V and 4 bases from J, the gap between germline ends came to 11 bases. Looked up from germline, CDR1 is KGHSH and CDR2 is LQKENI.

V gene TRBV6-1 combines with J gene TRBJ2-1; D is possibly TRBD2 (5 bases). Per the germline V gene, CDR1 is MNHNS and CDR2 is SASEGT. Trimming removed 2 bases from V and 4 bases from J, with 12 bases in between. The CDR3 is 15 amino acids. This chain's CDR3 is CASSELLGLYNEQFF. CDR3 DNA sequence: TGTGCCAGCAGTGAATTATTAGGACTGTACAATGAGCAGTTCTTC.

This clone was picked up a small number of times. The gene calls are TRBV19 and TRBJ1-3, with 7 bases that match TRBD1. CDR1 LNHDA and CDR2 SQIVND come from the germline V gene (reference sequence). The J segment lost 2 bases and the V segment lost 3 bases, leaving 4 bases of the junction unmatched. The CDR3 is 15 amino acids. Here the CDR3 DNA reads TGTGCCAGTAGTATTGCAAGGGGGCCTGGAAACACCATATATTTT. This sequence encodes CASSIARGPGNTIYF. The full variable domain, with the rest looked up from reference TRBV19 and TRBJ1-3, is DGGITQSPKYLFRKEGQNVTLSCEQNLNHDAMYWYRQDPGQGLRLIYYSQIVNDFQKGDIAEGYSVSREKKESFPLTVTSAQKNPTAFYLCASSIARGPGNTIYFGEGSWLTVV.

V gene TRBV7-2 combines with J gene TRBJ1-3, with 8 bases fitting TRBD1. The CDR3 is made up of 15 amino acids. The V segment lost 5 bases and the J segment 4 bases; nucleotides outside the gene matches: 7. Germline lookup yields CDR1 SGHTA and CDR2 FQGNSA. Here the CDR3 DNA reads TGTGCCAGCAGCGCTCGACAGGGGACAGGAAACACCATATATTTT. Translation: CASSARQGTGNTIYF.

This rearrangement joins TRBV4-3 to TRBJ1-2; D is perhaps TRBD1 (6 bases). With 1 base removed from V and 2 bases from J, the gap between germline ends came to 8 bases. The CDR3 is 14 amino acids. Germline assignment: CDR1 LGHNA and CDR2 YSLEER. CDR3 amino acids: CASSQVTGNYGYTF. The DNA of the CDR3 is TGCGCCAGCAGCCAAGTGACAGGAAACTATGGCTACACCTTC.

This clone was recorded a few times. The chain links TRBV7-3 to TRBJ2-2; TRBD1 might be the D (5 bases). V lost 6 bases, J lost 6 bases, and 11 bases lay in between. Germline V gene data show CDR1 as SGHTA and CDR2 as FQGTGA. The CDR3 runs 13 residues. The CDR3 loop is CASSFRAPGELFF. DNA of the CDR3: TGTGCCAGCAGTTTCAGGGCTCCCGGGGAGCTGTTTTTT.

The chain is built from TRBV11-2 and TRBJ2-2; possibly TRBD2 for D (7 bases). V lost 3 bases and J 0 bases, leaving 11 bases between the germline ends. The CDR3 covers 16 residues. Germline CDR1 reads SGHAT; CDR2 reads FQNNGV. The CDR3 region is CASSLGGLSNTGELFF. The DNA of the CDR3 is TGTGCCAGCAGCTTGGGGGGGCTATCGAACACCGGGGAGCTGTTTTTT.

The chain uses TRBV5-1 and TRBJ2-5, with TRBD2 matching over 7 bases. Germline lookup yields CDR1 SGHRS and CDR2 YFSETQ. The CDR3 is 14 residues long. With V trimmed by 3 bases and J by 4 bases, 6 bases remained unmatched. In DNA, the CDR3 is TGCGCCAGCAGCTCCAACGCGGGAGCAGAGACCCAGTACTTC. As protein: CASSSNAGAETQYF.

The gene calls are TRBV7-9 and TRBJ1-1; no clear D gene. CDR3 size: 13 residues. CDR1 and CDR2 (germline): SEHNR, FQNEAQ (reference sequence). V lost 6 bases to trimming and J lost 6 bases, with 14 bases between them. Written as DNA, the CDR3 is TGTGCCAGCAGTCGGACGGTGGAGGCTGAAGCTTTCTTT. It yields the protein CASSRTVEAEAFF.

This clone occurred once. The chain employs TRBV10-3 and TRBJ2-6; D remains ambiguous. The V end lost 0 bases, the J end lost 2 bases, and 8 bases lay between the germline ends. This CDR3 comprises 16 residues. Germline V CDR1 and CDR2: ENHRY, SYGVKD. The CDR3 loop is CAISESRSTGANVLTF. The CDR3 DNA follows: TGTGCCATCAGTGAGTCGAGATCCACTGGGGCCAACGTCCTGACTTTC.

There are a few counts of this clone. The chain couples TRBV5-1 to TRBJ1-1, with no clear D. This CDR3 is 14 amino acids long. Trimming cost V 4 bases and J 3 bases, with 13 bases left between them. Germline V lookup: CDR1 SGHRS, CDR2 YFSETQ. CDR3 sequence (DNA): TGCGCCAGCAGCCCGAGGATAGGTGACACTGAAGCTTTCTTT. It is translated as CASSPRIGDTEAFF.

This clone came up a few times. The gene calls are TRBV10-3 and TRBJ1-1; D possibly corresponds to TRBD1 (6 bases). The V end lost 2 bases, the J end lost 5 bases, and 9 bases lay between the germline ends. Germline V gene lookup returns CDR1 ENHRY and CDR2 SYGVKD. This CDR3 region has 13 residues. CDR3 sequence (DNA): TGTGCCATCAGTGAGACCCAGGGGACTGAAGCTTTCTTT. It encodes CAISETQGTEAFF.

This clone was seen only once. The V call is TRBV5-1, the J call TRBJ2-5; TRBD2 might be the D (5 bases). Germline V CDR1 and CDR2: SGHRS, YFSETQ. This CDR3 contains 13 residues. The V gene lost 4 bases and the J gene lost 4 bases, with 11 bases spanning the gap. CDR3 sequence: CASSRELGETQYF. CDR3 bases: TGCGCCAGCAGCAGGGAGCTTGGAGAGACCCAGTACTTC.

The chain has TRBV2 and TRBJ2-7, with D possibly being TRBD1 (6 bases). Trimming took 4 bases from V and 3 from J, leaving 19 bases between them. Germline V gene sequence: CDR1 SNHLY, CDR2 FYNNEI. The CDR3 sequence is 16 residues long. CDR3 DNA: TGTGCCAGCAGTGTCGGGATAAGGGACATACACTACGAGCAGTACTTC. This codes for CASSVGIRDIHYEQYF.

The rearrangement links TRBV7-8 to TRBJ2-7; TRBD1 might be the D (6 bases). V lost 3 bases, J lost 6 bases, and 12 bases lay in between. The CDR3 has 13 amino acids. The germline CDR1 and CDR2 sequences are SGHVS and FQNEAQ. The CDR3 spells CASSFNRVPEQYF. For the CDR3, the DNA is TGTGCCAGCAGCTTTAACAGGGTTCCCGAGCAGTACTTC.

The chain combines TRBV27 with TRBJ1-5; 10 positions agree with TRBD1. The germline gives CDR1 MNHEY, CDR2 SMNVEV (reference sequence). There are 15 residues in the CDR3. Trimming cost V 5 bases and J 6 bases; bases outside gene matches: 7. CDR3 nucleotides: TGTGCCAGCAGTAAGAGACAGGGGGCCGGTCAGCCCCAGCATTTT. Its translation: CASSKRQGAGQPQHF.

This rearrangement joins TRBV9 to TRBJ1-6; D possibly corresponds to TRBD1 (5 bases). The germline V gene has CDR1 SGDLS and CDR2 YYNGEE. V was trimmed by 3 bases and J by 10 bases, leaving 14 bases between them. CDR3 length: 14 residues. CDR3 sequence (DNA): TGTGCCAGCAGCGACCGCGGGGGTCTCTCACCCCTCCACTTT. Translated, it gives CASSDRGGLSPLHF.

The chain couples TRBV19 to TRBJ2-5; D possibly corresponds to TRBD1 (6 bases). The CDR3 covers 14 residues. The germline V gene encodes CDR1 LNHDA and CDR2 SQIVND (reference sequence). The germline V and J ends were trimmed by 6 bases and 4 bases, with 15 bases remaining between them. CDR3: CASSPSGVRETQYF. The DNA of the CDR3 is TGTGCCAGTAGCCCATCAGGGGTCCGAGAGACCCAGTACTTC.

V gene TRBV6-6 combines with J gene TRBJ1-2; D not resolved. The CDR3 sequence is 15 residues long. V shed 6 bases and J shed 6 bases, with 20 bases lying between them. In germline, CDR1 is MNHNY, CDR2 SVGAGI (reference sequence). DNA for the CDR3: TGTGCCAGCAGAACCCTTGGGCCCCTTGGAAATGGCTACACCTTC. Residues: CASRTLGPLGNGYTF.